The 27 T cell receptor beta chains below come from one sample, sequenced in a study of blood T cell repertoires in COVID-19. Produced via immunoSEQ multiplex PCR; TCRdb's table is partial and in-frame only. The data show a few hundred thousand clones, roughly nine tenths seen once. Sequencing was done on a sample of PBMCs or T cells enriched from blood (not recorded which). These receptors came from a woman aged 60 to 75 who had recovered from COVID-19.

The V gene is TRBV5-4, the J gene TRBJ2-3; 7 nucleotides line up with TRBD1. Germline CDR1 SGHNT, CDR2 YYREEE (reference sequence). This CDR3 comprises 16 residues. The V segment lost 0 bases and the J segment 1 base; nucleotides outside the gene matches: 5. The CDR3 coding sequence is TGTGCCAGCAGCTTGGGGCAGGGGGTCGGCACAGATACGCAGTATTTT. This encodes CASSLGQGVGTDTQYF.

The chain uses TRBV30 and TRBJ1-3, with 9 bases that match TRBD1. V lost 5 bases to trimming and J lost 2 bases; unmatched junction nucleotides: 4. Germline V CDR1 and CDR2: GTSNPN, SVGIG (reference sequence). The CDR3 extends over 14 amino acids. The CDR3 loop reads CAWDRGITGNTIYF. The DNA of the CDR3 is TGTGCCTGGGACAGGGGGATCACTGGAAACACCATATATTTT.

This clone was seen once. The DNA for the CDR3 is TGTGCCAGCAGCTCCAGATCGAGCGGGGGGCGCAATGAGCAGTTCTTC. It is translated as CASSSRSSGGRNEQFF. The rearrangement links TRBV9 to TRBJ2-1, with 9 nucleotides matching TRBD2. J gave up 6 bases and V 4 bases, and 11 bases lay outside the gene matches. This CDR3 region has 16 residues. In germline, CDR1 is SGDLS, CDR2 YYNGEE.

The chain joins TRBV4-1 to TRBJ1-2, with TRBD1 matching over 11 bases. After removal of 0 bases from V and 8 bases from J, the junction contained 8 bases not matched to a gene. Germline V gene data show CDR1 as MGHRA and CDR2 as YSYEKL. The CDR3 consists of 16 residues. This CDR3 reads CASSQDLGQGARGYTF. The DNA for the CDR3 is TGCGCCAGCAGCCAAGATTTAGGACAGGGGGCAAGAGGCTACACCTTC.

The chain combines TRBV6-6 with TRBJ1-6; D perhaps matches TRBD1 (5 bases). The germline gives CDR1 MNHNY, CDR2 SVGAGI (reference sequence). This CDR3 contains 14 residues. V was cut by 2 bases and J by 8 bases, with 10 bases left in between. The CDR3: CASSYLGGDSPLHF. The CDR3, as DNA: TGTGCCAGCAGTTACCTCGGGGGGGATTCACCCCTCCACTTT.

This chain uses TRBV28 with TRBJ1-1; possibly TRBD1 for D (6 bases). Germline V lookup: CDR1 MDHEN, CDR2 SYDVKM. Trimming cost V 3 bases and J 3 bases, with 8 bases left between them. There are 13 residues in the CDR3. The CDR3 loop is CASSFGQHTEAFF. In DNA form, the CDR3 reads TGTGCCAGCAGTTTCGGACAGCACACTGAAGCTTTCTTT.

The genes are TRBV3-1 (or the pseudogene TRBV3-2) and TRBJ2-1; 9 bases match TRBD2. The V segment lost 2 bases and the J segment 0 bases; nucleotides outside the gene matches: 8. In germline, CDR1 is LGHDT, CDR2 YNNKEL (reference sequence). This CDR3 comprises 18 residues. The CDR3 DNA reads TGTGCCAGCAGCCAACTAGCGGGGTACACCAGCTCCTACAATGAGCAGTTCTTC. Its translation is CASSQLAGYTSSYNEQFF.

The rearrangement uses TRBV7-8 and TRBJ2-3; 7 bases are a match to TRBD1. Trimming took 1 base from V and 6 from J; bases not matched to a gene: 7. The germline CDR1 and CDR2 sequences are SGHVS and FQNEAQ. This CDR3 contains 15 residues. The CDR3 spells CASSLGAGGWDTQYF. In DNA form, the CDR3 reads TGTGCCAGCAGCTTAGGGGCAGGGGGATGGGATACGCAGTATTTT.

The genes are TRBV6-5 and TRBJ1-5; unclear D gene. CDR3 length: 13 residues. Germline assignment: CDR1 MNHEY and CDR2 SVGAGI. Trimming pared 5 bases from V and 0 bases from J, leaving 5 bases between. This CDR3 is CASSRYSNQPQHF. CDR3 nucleotides: TGTGCCAGCAGTCGGTATAGCAATCAGCCCCAGCATTTT.

The chain couples TRBV14 to TRBJ2-3; D gene unclear. V shed 4 bases and J shed 5 bases, with 13 bases lying between them. The CDR3 runs 14 residues. The germline gives CDR1 SGHDN, CDR2 FVKESK. The CDR3 region has the DNA TGTGCCAGCAGCCTACTGGATTCGGGAGATACGCAGTATTTT. As protein: CASSLLDSGDTQYF.

The chain recombines TRBV5-1 with TRBJ2-3, with TRBD1 identical over 9 bases. Germline CDR1 is SGHRS and CDR2 is YFSETQ. V gave up 4 bases and J gave up 3 bases; unmatched junction bases: 3. The CDR3 has 14 residues. CDR3 in amino acids: CASSRDRVTDTQYF. The CDR3 DNA follows: TGCGCCAGCAGCCGGGACAGGGTGACAGATACGCAGTATTTT.

The chain has TRBV5-1 and TRBJ2-7; D might be TRBD1 (6 bases). CDR3 length equals 15 residues. V gave up 0 bases and J gave up 3 bases, with 13 bases separating them. The germline gives CDR1 SGHRS, CDR2 YFSETQ. CDR3 bases: TGCGCCAGCAGCTTGGACCACAGGGAAGGCTACGAGCAGTACTTC. It codes for CASSLDHREGYEQYF.

J is TRBJ2-3 and V is TRBV29-1; TRBD1 might be the D (6 bases). CDR1 and CDR2 (germline): SQVTM, ANQGSEA. V gave up 4 bases and J gave up 6 bases, with 11 bases separating them. The CDR3 contains 12 residues. The CDR3 nucleotides are TGCAGCGTTGTGGGGGCCGGGGATACGCAGTATTTT. This encodes CSVVGAGDTQYF.

This rearrangement joins TRBV6-5 to TRBJ1-6, with D possibly matching TRBD1 (6 bases). V lost 6 bases and J lost 5, with 14 bases in between. Germline V lookup: CDR1 MNHEY, CDR2 SVGAGI. The CDR3 contains 15 residues. CDR3 DNA sequence: TGTGCCAGCAGGTCCCCCAGGGGCGATAATTCACCCCTCCACTTT. Translated, it gives CASRSPRGDNSPLHF.

V usage is TRBV2 and J usage is TRBJ2-2; 11 bases are shared with TRBD1. Germline V lookup: CDR1 SNHLY, CDR2 FYNNEI. CDR3 length equals 16 residues. Germline trimming cut 6 bases from V and 4 bases from J; bases unmatched to any gene: 7. Here the CDR3 reads CASRAGQGAGTGELFF. The CDR3 DNA reads as TGTGCCAGCAGAGCCGGACAGGGGGCGGGCACCGGGGAGCTGTTTTTT.

V and J are TRBV5-4 and TRBJ1-3; D is ambiguous. Looked up from germline, CDR1 is SGHNT and CDR2 is YYREEE (reference sequence). Trimming took 4 bases from V and 2 from J, leaving 13 bases between them. CDR3 length equals 15 residues. CDR3 nucleotide sequence: TGTGCCAGCAGCCCCTCGGGAGGGACTGGAAACACCATATATTTT. Translated, it gives CASSPSGGTGNTIYF.

This chain links TRBV12-5 with TRBJ1-1; the match to TRBD1 covers 10 bases. The CDR3 covers 18 residues. J lost 2 bases, V lost 3 bases, and 12 bases had no gene match. Germline V gene data show CDR1 as LGHNT and CDR2 as FRNRAP. For the CDR3, the DNA is TGTGCTAGTGGTTTCCAGCCCGGGACAGGGGTTACAAACACTGAAGCTTTCTTT. As protein: CASGFQPGTGVTNTEAFF.

CDR3 coding DNA: TGTGCCAGCAGTTCTTTAGCGGGGTCTAGCACAGATACGCAGTATTTT. Translation: CASSSLAGSSTDTQYF. The gene calls are TRBV27 and TRBJ2-3; 8 positions match TRBD2. The CDR3 extends over 16 amino acids. Germline assignment: CDR1 MNHEY and CDR2 SMNVEV (reference sequence). V shed 4 bases and J 0 bases; nucleotides not matched to a gene: 6.

Notes on this clone: Additional DNA sequences in this sample encode the identical CDR3. V usage is TRBV2 and J usage is TRBJ1-5, with a tentative D call TRBD1 (6 bases). The CDR3 has 12 residues. Germline V lookup: CDR1 SNHLY, CDR2 FYNNEI. Trimming took off 6 bases at V and 7 bases at J, with 10 bases between the two ends. The CDR3 loop reads CASRDSLQPQHF. The CDR3 DNA is TGTGCCAGCAGGGACAGCCTGCAGCCCCAGCATTTT.

The V call is TRBV3-1 (or the pseudogene TRBV3-2), the J call TRBJ2-7; 10 positions match TRBD2. Germline CDR1 reads LGHDT; CDR2 reads YNNKEL (reference sequence). V lost 4 bases to trimming and J lost 0 bases; unmatched junction nucleotides: 9. The CDR3 is made up of 17 amino acids. CDR3 in amino acids: CASSRGSGGPSSYEQYV. In DNA form, the CDR3 reads TGTGCCAGCAGCCGAGGTAGCGGGGGGCCGAGCTCCTACGAGCAGTACGTC.

The V gene is TRBV10-3, the J gene TRBJ2-2; 7 bases are a match to TRBD1. J was trimmed by 0 bases and V by 10 bases; bases with no gene match: 5. The CDR3 is 14 amino acids. Looked up from germline, CDR1 is ENHRY and CDR2 is SYGVKD. DNA of the CDR3: TGTGCCACGATACAGGGGTCGAACACCGGGGAGCTGTTTTTT. This encodes CATIQGSNTGELFF.

The chain recombines TRBV20-1 with TRBJ1-1, with D hard to call. The CDR3 runs to 11 residues. Trimming shortened V by 1 base and J by 4 bases, and 4 bases separated the two germline ends. Germline assignment: CDR1 DFQATT and CDR2 SNEGSKA (reference sequence). Written as DNA, the CDR3 is TGCAGTGCTAGAGTCAGCACTGAAGCTTTCTTT. Its translation is CSARVSTEAFF.

This sequence joins TRBV7-8 and TRBJ1-2; D possibly corresponds to TRBD1 (5 bases). This CDR3 region has 14 residues. V lost 1 base and J lost 6, with 12 bases in between. Germline CDR1 SGHVS, CDR2 FQNEAQ. The CDR3 reads CASSLVRGLDGYTF. Written as DNA, the CDR3 is TGTGCCAGCAGCTTAGTAAGGGGACTCGATGGCTACACCTTC.

This sequence joins TRBV5-4 and TRBJ2-1; 9 nucleotides line up with TRBD2. This CDR3 has 16 amino acids. V dropped 0 bases and J dropped 5; count of bases not matched to a gene: 6. Germline values: CDR1 SGHNT, CDR2 YYREEE (reference sequence). CDR3 residues: CASSLVRTSADNEQFF. CDR3 bases: TGTGCCAGCAGCTTGGTTCGGACTAGCGCCGACAATGAGCAGTTCTTC.

The rearrangement links TRBV14 to TRBJ2-3; 7 bases match TRBD2. In germline, CDR1 is SGHDN, CDR2 FVKESK. The trim removed 6 bases at V and 4 bases at J, leaving 4 bases unmatched. The CDR3 covers 13 residues. The CDR3 protein is CASRSGVADTQYF. The CDR3 nucleotides read TGTGCCAGCAGGAGCGGGGTTGCAGATACGCAGTATTTT.

The sample holds one count of this clone. V gene TRBV7-8 combines with J gene TRBJ2-7; D call uncertain. Trimming cost V 1 base and J 0 bases, with 7 bases left between them. The CDR3 runs to 14 residues. Germline V gene sequence: CDR1 SGHVS, CDR2 FQNEAQ. CDR3 loop: CASSLELNSYEQYF. The CDR3 nucleotides read TGTGCCAGCAGCTTAGAACTTAACTCCTACGAGCAGTACTTC.

The chain has TRBV2 and TRBJ2-2; TRBD1 aligns across 7 bases. This CDR3 region has 15 residues. V shed 4 bases and J 5 bases; nucleotides not matched to a gene: 7. Germline V gene lookup returns CDR1 SNHLY and CDR2 FYNNEI. CDR3 residues: CASSVPGGTTGELFF. For the CDR3, the DNA is TGTGCCAGCAGTGTTCCAGGGGGAACGACCGGGGAGCTGTTTTTT.